A selection of T cell receptor beta chains follows, all from one sample in a study of monozygotic twins with inflammatory bowel disease. TCRdb processed the 5' RACE reads again and assigns one entry to each CDR3 protein, with no DNA. The sample totals roughly 150,000 distinct CDR3 sequences; its top ten clones hold 1% to 1.5%. The sequenced sample was blood. These receptors came from a human donor with ulcerative colitis or Crohn's disease, or a healthy co-twin of an affected twin (not recorded which). The CDR3 runs from the conserved cysteine through the conserved F or W.

len: 14
v_gene: TRBV20-1
j_gene: TRBJ2-7
CDR3aa: CSAPVQGALGEQYF

len: 14
v_gene: TRBV20-1
j_gene: TRBJ2-7
CDR3aa: CSARSPGSSYEQYF

len: 13
v_gene: TRBV6-6
j_gene: TRBJ1-1
CDR3aa: CASSYSLNTEAFF

len: 14
v_gene: TRBV6-2/TRBV6-3
j_gene: TRBJ2-3
CDR3aa: CASTSYVGTDTQYF

len: 15
v_gene: TRBV5-1
j_gene: TRBJ2-1
CDR3aa: CASSLLGDPYNEQFF

len: 15
v_gene: TRBV11-2
j_gene: TRBJ2-2
CDR3aa: CASLTRAGNTGELFF

len: 15
v_gene: TRBV7-9
j_gene: TRBJ1-5
CDR3aa: CASSLAGGAGQPQHF

len: 17
v_gene: TRBV12-3/TRBV12-4
j_gene: TRBJ2-1
CDR3aa: CASSPRGGGSSYNEQFF

len: 14
v_gene: TRBV5-1
j_gene: TRBJ1-1
CDR3aa: CDSSLAVGRAEACF

len: 16
v_gene: TRBV5-1
j_gene: TRBJ1-2
CDR3aa: CASSLVAGGANYGYTF

len: 13
v_gene: TRBV20-1
j_gene: TRBJ1-2
CDR3aa: CSAFSSVNYGYTF

len: 14
v_gene: TRBV4-3
j_gene: TRBJ1-4
CDR3aa: CASSQGVSNEKLFF

len: 14
v_gene: TRBV20-1
j_gene: TRBJ2-3
CDR3aa: CSASGTGGVDTQYF

len: 13
v_gene: TRBV29-1
j_gene: TRBJ2-7
CDR3aa: CSVEKIGQYEQYF

len: 13
v_gene: TRBV7-3
j_gene: TRBJ1-1
CDR3aa: CASSFGRDAEAFF

len: 17
v_gene: TRBV4-2
j_gene: TRBJ2-2
CDR3aa: CASSQRSGRGNTGELFF

len: 13
v_gene: TRBV5-4
j_gene: TRBJ2-7
CDR3aa: CASSTRTGLEQYF

len: 13
v_gene: TRBV14
j_gene: TRBJ2-5
CDR3aa: CASSQDRRETQYF

len: 13
v_gene: TRBV25-1
j_gene: TRBJ2-7
CDR3aa: CASSGYETPEQYF

len: 17
v_gene: TRBV5-1
j_gene: TRBJ2-2
CDR3aa: CASSLGVAGFNTGELFF

len: 14
v_gene: TRBV20-1
j_gene: TRBJ1-3
CDR3aa: CSARPDFAGNTIYF

len: 13
v_gene: TRBV24-1
j_gene: TRBJ2-3
CDR3aa: CATTGQGGDTQYF

len: 16
v_gene: TRBV5-4
j_gene: TRBJ2-2
CDR3aa: CASSPRLAGRTGELFF

len: 16
v_gene: TRBV20-1
j_gene: TRBJ2-1
CDR3aa: CSARELGWSSYNEQFF

len: 22
v_gene: TRBV4-1
j_gene: TRBJ2-2
CDR3aa: CASSQEDFQGLAGDTNTGELFF

len: 14
v_gene: TRBV2
j_gene: TRBJ2-3
CDR3aa: CASERREVTDTQYF

len: 12
v_gene: TRBV5-1
j_gene: TRBJ1-1
CDR3aa: CASSLADRKAFF

len: 18
v_gene: TRBV23-1
j_gene: TRBJ2-5
CDR3aa: CASSQSGTPSAPAETQYF

len: 14
v_gene: TRBV20-1
j_gene: TRBJ2-5
CDR3aa: CSASPPAYQETQYF